One and the same sample provided the 2 T cell receptor beta chains below, sequenced in a study of OX40 agonist ivuxolimab in advanced cancers. TCRdb's copy holds only in-frame clones and misses some; the assay was immunoSEQ multiplex PCR. The table includes 60,000 to 75,000 clones, more than 85% detected once. Sequencing used CD4+ or CD8+ T cells sorted from blood, obtained in a trial of the OX40 agonist ivuxolimab. These TCRs come from an adult with an advanced solid tumor such as melanoma, head and neck, liver or kidney cancer.

The chain has TRBV18 and TRBJ1-2; 7 nucleotides align to TRBD1. The germline V gene encodes CDR1 KGHSH and CDR2 LQKENI. The CDR3 is made up of 14 amino acids. Trimming at V came to 3 bases and at J to 4 bases, leaving 5 bases not matched to a gene. CDR3 in amino acids: CASSPNRGGYGYTF. CDR3 sequence (DNA): TGTGCCAGCTCACCGAACAGGGGAGGCTATGGCTACACCTTC.

The sample holds one count of this clone. The chain carries TRBV27 and TRBJ1-1, with D uncertain. The V and J ends lost 2 bases and 3 bases respectively, with 7 bases between them. The germline V gene encodes CDR1 MNHEY and CDR2 SMNVEV (reference sequence). This CDR3 comprises 13 residues. The DNA of the CDR3 is TGTGCCAGCAGTTTAAGGTTTGACACTGAAGCTTTCTTT. It specifies CASSLRFDTEAFF.